A selection of T cell receptor beta chains follows, all from one sample in a study of cytomegalovirus exposure and HLA in healthy donors. Clones were read by immunoSEQ multiplex PCR, and TCRdb kept only the in-frame ones, dropping some. Altogether over 95,000 clones are present, 76% being singletons, with the ten largest covering 12%. Sequenced sample: PBMCs. These receptors all come from a woman between 40 and 50 years old in good health and CMV-seropositive. The CDR3 runs from the conserved cysteine through the conserved F or W. Fields, in order: V gene, D gene, J gene, clone size, CDR3 DNA, CDR3 protein. A D gene is named only where the DNA matches it firmly. Clone size is given for some rows only: seen once, a few or many times, or a class if the clone is expanded.

TRBV29-1	.	TRBJ2-3	.	TGCAGCGTTGATGTGGGGGGGGCAAGCGATACGCAGTATTTT	CSVDVGGASDTQYF
TRBV6-1	.	TRBJ1-2	few	TGTGCCAGCAGTGAAACGAGGTATGGCTACACCTTC	CASSETRYGYTF
TRBV9	.	TRBJ1-6	.	TGTGCCAGCAGCGTAGACCCCGGCGGGAATTCACCCCTCCACTTT	CASSVDPGGNSPLHF
TRBV7-9	.	TRBJ2-6	.	TGTGCCAGCAGCTTAGCGGGGGCAGGGACTGGGGCCAACGTCCTGACTTTC	CASSLAGAGTGANVLTF
TRBV7-9	.	TRBJ1-2	.	TGTGCCAGCAGCTTAGCGACGGGAGAGCTTGGCTACACCTTC	CASSLATGELGYTF
TRBV7-3	TRBD1	TRBJ1-6	.	TGTGCCAGCAGCTTAACACGGACAGGGGGAGATTCACCCCTCCACTTT	CASSLTRTGGDSPLHF
TRBV2	TRBD1	TRBJ1-1	.	TGTGCCAGCAGCCTCGACAGGGTCTCTGAAGCTTTCTTT	CASSLDRVSEAFF
TRBV7-8	.	TRBJ1-1	few	TGTGCCAGCAGCTCCTCGGCGCGGGCTTTCTTT	CASSSSARAFF
TRBV5-1	TRBD1	TRBJ2-5	.	TGCGCCAGCAGCCTGGGGACAGGGAATCAAGAGACCCAGTACTTC	CASSLGTGNQETQYF
TRBV6-5	.	TRBJ2-2	.	TGTGCCAGCAAAAAGTACAGATTTGGCACCGGGGAGCTGTTTTTT	CASKKYRFGTGELFF
TRBV11-2	.	TRBJ1-1	.	TGTGCCAGCAGCTTAGGCGGCTGGAGACTGAACACTGAAGCTTTCTTT	CASSLGGWRLNTEAFF
TRBV19	.	TRBJ1-2	.	TGTGCCAGTAGTACCCTGGTGGGGCGGCCCTATGGCTACACCTTC	CASSTLVGRPYGYTF
TRBV7-8	.	TRBJ1-2	.	TGTGCCAGCAGCTTATCCCGGGGACAAGCCGGCTACACCTTC	CASSLSRGQAGYTF
TRBV10-3	.	TRBJ2-5	.	TGTGCCATCAGTGATCCCCGCTCCCGAAGGACAGTTCAAGAGACCCAGTACTTC	CAISDPRSRRTVQETQYF
TRBV28	.	TRBJ1-2	.	TGTGCCAGCAGTTTAGGGGGTACCGGGACAAACTATGGCTACACCTTC	CASSLGGTGTNYGYTF
TRBV5-4	.	TRBJ1-2	.	TGTGCCAGCAGCTTGGCTCGGGATGCCTATGGCTACACCTTC	CASSLARDAYGYTF
TRBV10-3	TRBD1	TRBJ1-1	few	TGTGCCATCAGTGAAAGGACAGGGAGCACTGAAGCTTTCTTT	CAISERTGSTEAFF
TRBV30	.	TRBJ2-2	.	TGTGCCTGGAGTGGTCCAGGGGATACCGGGGAGCTGTTTTTT	CAWSGPGDTGELFF
TRBV15	TRBD2	TRBJ2-3	.	TGTGCCACCAGCTGGGAGGGGTTGGGAACAGATACGCAGTATTTT	CATSWEGLGTDTQYF
TRBV7-8	TRBD1	TRBJ1-1	.	TGTGCCAGCAGCTTAGCATTGACAGGGGTACAAACTGAAGCTTTCTTT	CASSLALTGVQTEAFF
TRBV21-1	.	TRBJ2-7	.	TGTGCCAGCAGCGCTTGGTCTCGGGACAGAATAAGCTACGAGCAGTACTTC	CASSAWSRDRISYEQYF
TRBV4-1	.	TRBJ2-6	many	TGCGCCAGCAGCCTAACAGCTGGGGCCAACGTCCTGACTTTC	CASSLTAGANVLTF
TRBV6-1	TRBD1	TRBJ1-6	.	TGTGCCAGCAGTTCCGACAGGGGAGGTAATTCACCCCTCCACTTT	CASSSDRGGNSPLHF
TRBV18	TRBD1	TRBJ1-1	.	TGTGCCAGCGCAGGGGGCGGCAACACTGAAGCTTTCTTT	CASAGGGNTEAFF
TRBV4-2	TRBD2	TRBJ2-3	.	TGTGCCAGCAGCCTTCAAGCGGGGTACACAGATACGCAGTATTTT	CASSLQAGYTDTQYF
TRBV7-7	TRBD1	TRBJ1-4	.	TGTGCCAGCAGCCCGGACAGGGGAGGCGAAAAACTGTTTTTT	CASSPDRGGEKLFF
TRBV7-9	.	TRBJ2-7	few	TGTTCCAGCAGCTTTATTGGGGGCGGGCCTGGCGAGCAGTACTTC	CSSSFIGGGPGEQYF
TRBV7-9	.	TRBJ2-1	.	TGTGCCAGCAGCTTAGGGGTGGAGGGGTACAATGAGCAGTTCTTC	CASSLGVEGYNEQFF
TRBV9	TRBD1	TRBJ2-6	.	TGTGCCAGCAGCGCCAAAACAGGGGGCGCGTCTGGGGCCAACGTCCTGACTTTC	CASSAKTGGASGANVLTF
TRBV7-3	.	TRBJ1-1	.	TGTGCCAGCAGCTTAGGGGGCTTGAACACTGAAGCTTTCTTT	CASSLGGLNTEAFF
TRBV30	TRBD1	TRBJ2-7	.	TGTGCCACGACGAGGGGGCGCGCCTACGAGCAGTACTTC	CATTRGRAYEQYF
TRBV7-2	.	TRBJ2-2	.	TGTGCCAGCAGCTTAGTGGAGGGTTTGGCCGGGGAGCTGTTTTTT	CASSLVEGLAGELFF
TRBV19	TRBD1	TRBJ2-5	.	TGTGCCAGTAAGGGCAGGGGGCAGGAGACCCAGTACTTC	CASKGRGQETQYF
TRBV6-5	TRBD1	TRBJ2-5	.	TGTGCCAGCAGTTTGACAGGGAAGACCCAGTACTTC	CASSLTGKTQYF
TRBV18	.	TRBJ1-1	.	TGTGCCAGCTCACCACCGAGGGTCCTAGGGGGAAACACTGAAGCTTTCTTT	CASSPPRVLGGNTEAFF
TRBV30	.	TRBJ2-5	.	TGTGCCTGGAGTGTAAGTGCGACAAAAGAGACCCAGTACTTC	CAWSVSATKETQYF
TRBV19	TRBD1	TRBJ2-2	.	TGTGCCAGTAGTACCGTAAGGGACAGGAGAGACAGCGCCGGGGAGCTGTTTTTT	CASSTVRDRRDSAGELFF
TRBV19	.	TRBJ1-5	.	TGTGCCAGTAATGGGGGGTCGGAGCCCCAGCATTTT	CASNGGSEPQHF
TRBV5-1	TRBD2	TRBJ2-3	.	TGCGCCAGCAGCGCCGGTAGAGCGGGGGTTGGAGATACGCAGTATTTT	CASSAGRAGVGDTQYF
TRBV6-5	TRBD2	TRBJ2-7	.	TGTGCCAGCAGTTACCGTGCGGGGGGCTACGAGCAGTACTTC	CASSYRAGGYEQYF
TRBV10-1	TRBD1	TRBJ2-1	few	TGCGCCAGCAGTGAGTCGAGGGGACAGACTTACAATGAGCAGTTCTTC	CASSESRGQTYNEQFF
TRBV5-6	TRBD2	TRBJ2-7	.	TGTGCCAGCAGTTGGGTAGCGGGGGACTACGAGCAGTACTTC	CASSWVAGDYEQYF